Many counts were recorded for the clone carrying this T cell receptor beta chain. Its target is not known. Trimming at V came to 4 bases and at J to 4 bases, leaving 4 bases not matched to a gene. CDR3 length equals 14 residues. Per germline, CDR1 MNHEY and CDR2 SMNVEV (reference sequence). Amplification yielded TCR beta CDR3 regions, with RNA transcripts as the source. Initially, a first-round RT-PCR of the TCR CDR3 employed the HTBI primer set. TCRdb itself ran the multiplex PCR reads through MiXCR, one entry per CDR3 protein. The table has 600,000 to 700,000 distinct CDR3 sequences, roughly 15% seen once. The source of the sample is a study of T cells in Graves' hyperthyroidism and ophthalmopathy. Across the whole study: Staff took peripheral blood when the initial diagnosis was made, before any treatment began.

Findings of the study overall: A median 6.5 months before onset, the model predicted ophthalmopathy.

Used for diagnoses were clinical symptoms, serum thyroxine and TRAb, thyroid ultrasound and orbital computed tomography. The receptor was isolated from a middle-aged woman with Graves' ophthalmopathy. The sequencing input was blood. The chain uses TRBV27 and TRBJ2-7; 10 bases line up with TRBD1. In DNA, the CDR3 is TGTGCCAGCAGTTCCCGGGACAGGGGTTACGAGCAGTACTTC. Translating it yields CASSSRDRGYEQYF.